Shown below are 14 T cell receptor beta chains from a single sample sequenced in a study of T cell responses to AZD1222 COVID-19 vaccine. Here immunoSEQ multiplex PCR was the method, and the copy in TCRdb shows in-frame clones only, minus some. The repertoire holds more than 95,000 clones, with over 75% as singletons. The sequenced sample was peripheral blood, obtained on day 0 of AZD1222 vaccination. Source of these receptors: an adult in good health.

The CDR3 DNA follows: TGTGCCAGCAGCCCGGGACAGACCTACGAGCAGTACTTC. As protein: CASSPGQTYEQYF. V usage is TRBV6-5 and J usage is TRBJ2-7; 7 bases fit TRBD1. This CDR3 is built from 13 residues. Germline loops: CDR1 MNHEY, CDR2 SVGAGI. V trimming: 6 bases; J trimming: 2 bases; junction bases outside the gene matches: 4.

The rearrangement links TRBV20-1 to TRBJ2-7, with a possible D match to TRBD1 (6 bases). The CDR3 consists of 13 residues. CDR1 is DFQATT and CDR2 is SNEGSKA in the germline V gene (reference sequence). V dropped 3 bases and J dropped 3 bases, with 12 bases sitting between them. CDR3 amino acids: CSASDRTNYEQYF. CDR3 in DNA: TGCAGTGCTAGTGACAGGACAAACTACGAGCAGTACTTC.

This chain links TRBV6-2 or TRBV6-3 with TRBJ2-3; D may be TRBD2 (6 bases). This CDR3 spans 15 amino acids. Germline values: CDR1 MNHEY, CDR2 SVGEGT. Trimming pared 2 bases from V and 1 base from J, leaving 10 bases between. The CDR3 loop reads CASSYDRGGTDTQYF. For the CDR3, the DNA is TGTGCCAGCAGTTACGATCGCGGGGGCACAGATACGCAGTATTTT.

The J gene is TRBJ2-3, the V gene TRBV7-9, with TRBD2 matching 8 bases. This CDR3 spans 15 amino acids. V dropped 4 bases and J dropped 5; count of bases not matched to a gene: 8. The germline gives CDR1 SEHNR, CDR2 FQNEAQ (reference sequence). CDR3: CASSSKAGVQDTQYF. CDR3 nucleotide sequence: TGTGCCAGCAGCTCGAAAGCGGGAGTACAAGATACGCAGTATTTT.

Only a few counts were recorded for this clone. The chain has TRBV3-1 (or the pseudogene TRBV3-2) and TRBJ1-1; 7 nucleotides agree with TRBD1. Germline V gene data show CDR1 as LGHDT and CDR2 as YNNKEL (reference sequence). The CDR3 totals 14 residues. J was trimmed by 6 bases and V by 4 bases; bases with no gene match: 8. CDR3 amino acids: CASSRPRQGAEAFF. The CDR3 nucleotides read TGTGCCAGCAGCCGGCCCAGACAGGGCGCTGAAGCTTTCTTT.

The chain couples TRBV12-3 or TRBV12-4 to TRBJ1-3; D is uncertain. The length of the CDR3 is 11 residues. V lost 8 bases and J lost 0, with 2 bases in between. DNA of the CDR3: TGTGCCAGCCGCTCTGGAAACACCATATATTTT. Translated, it gives CASRSGNTIYF.

The J gene is TRBJ1-4, the V gene TRBV28; D is unclear. Germline-derived CDR1 and CDR2 are MDHEN and SYDVKM. V dropped 3 bases and J dropped 4 bases, with 12 bases sitting between them. This CDR3 is 15 amino acids long. DNA for the CDR3: TGTGCCAGCAGTTTGTGGACTAATCGTAATGAAAAACTGTTTTTT. Amino acid sequence: CASSLWTNRNEKLFF. Based on the CDR3 plus reference TRBV28 and TRBJ1-4, the full variable domain is DVKVTQSSRYLVKRTGEKVFLECVQDMDHENMFWYRQDPGLGLRLIYFSYDVKMKEKGDIPEGYSVSREKKERFSLILESASTNQTSMYLCASSLWTNRNEKLFFGSGTQLSVL.

The rearrangement links TRBV2 to TRBJ2-7, with TRBD2 matching over 7 bases. This CDR3 is 14 amino acids long. The trim removed 3 bases at V and 6 bases at J, leaving 8 bases unmatched. The germline V gene has CDR1 SNHLY and CDR2 FYNNEI. The CDR3: CASSEMREWSEQYF. The CDR3 DNA follows: TGTGCCAGCAGTGAGATGCGGGAGTGGTCCGAGCAGTACTTC. Full variable domain (outside the CDR3, taken from reference TRBV2 and TRBJ2-7): EPEVTQTPSHQVTQMGQEVILRCVPISNHLYFYWYRQILGQKVEFLVSFYNNEISEKSEIFDDQFSVERPDGSNFTLKIRSTKLEDSAMYFCASSEMREWSEQYFGPGTRLTVT.

The chain recombines TRBV5-1 with TRBJ1-2; D remains ambiguous. The V gene lost 4 bases and the J gene lost 3 bases, with 16 bases spanning the gap. Germline V CDR1 and CDR2: SGHRS, YFSETQ. This CDR3 is 15 amino acids long. For the CDR3, the DNA is TGCGCCAGCAGCGGTGGACCCACGTCGGACTATGGCTACACCTTC. This translates into CASSGGPTSDYGYTF.

The V call is TRBV30, the J call TRBJ2-2, with D perhaps assigned TRBD1 or TRBD2 (5 bases each). Looked up from germline, CDR1 is GTSNPN and CDR2 is SVGIG (reference sequence). This CDR3 has 13 amino acids. The V end lost 2 bases, the J end lost 7 bases, and 11 bases lay between the germline ends. This chain's CDR3 is CAWSRDLDGELFF. CDR3 in DNA: TGTGCCTGGAGTAGGGACCTCGACGGGGAGCTGTTTTTT.

V is TRBV19 and J is TRBJ2-1; possibly TRBD2 for D (6 bases). The CDR3 spans 16 residues. V lost 3 bases to trimming and J lost 0 bases, with 12 bases between them. The germline V gene encodes CDR1 LNHDA and CDR2 SQIVND (reference sequence). The CDR3 DNA sequence: TGTGCCAGTAGTATCATGGAGGGGAGCTCCTACAATGAGCAGTTCTTC. Protein sequence: CASSIMEGSSYNEQFF.

The rearrangement uses TRBV7-6 and TRBJ1-6; no clear D. V was pared by 2 bases and J by 4 bases, with 9 bases between. The CDR3 sequence is 15 residues long. CDR1 and CDR2 (germline): SGHVS, FNYEAQ. CDR3 loop: CASSLTQQYNSPLHF. The CDR3, as DNA: TGTGCCAGCAGCTTAACTCAACAGTATAATTCACCCCTCCACTTT.

The rearrangement uses TRBV18 and TRBJ1-5; D is unclear. The germline V gene encodes CDR1 KGHSH and CDR2 LQKENI. V lost 5 bases and J 6 bases, leaving 26 bases between the germline ends. The CDR3 sequence is 18 residues long. The CDR3 nucleotides are TGTGCCAGCTCAGAAACGGCGGGTTACGAACCTCACAGTCAGCCCCAGCATTTT. It translates to CASSETAGYEPHSQPQHF.

This rearrangement joins TRBV30 to TRBJ1-4, with D perhaps matching TRBD1 (5 bases). This CDR3 has 15 residues. Germline values: CDR1 GTSNPN, CDR2 SVGIG (reference sequence). Trimming left V 2 bases short and J 5 bases short, with 15 bases between. The CDR3 coding sequence is TGTGCCTGGAGTCACCAGACAGCCGACAATGAAAAACTGTTTTTT. Protein sequence: CAWSHQTADNEKLFF.